A single sample gave rise to the 18 T cell receptor beta chains below, sequenced in a study of CD8 T cells in ankylosing spondylitis. MiXCR, run by TCRdb on the 5' RACE reads, gives a single entry per CDR3 protein. The profile shows 180,000 or so distinct CDR3 sequences, roughly 11% of them singletons. The material sequenced was blood, either unsorted or a sorted T cell fraction (not recorded which). These receptor sequences come from a male donor with ankylosing spondylitis or in good health (not recorded which).

This clonotype was recorded a few times. V is TRBV9 and J is TRBJ2-1; D is possibly TRBD1 or TRBD2 (6 bases each). Germline lookup yields CDR1 SGDLS and CDR2 YYNGEE. Trimming cost V 3 bases and J 0 bases, with 10 bases left between them. The CDR3 is 15 residues long. In DNA, the CDR3 is TGTGCCAGCAGCGGAGGGGGGACCTCCTACAATGAGCAGTTCTTC. It specifies CASSGGGTSYNEQFF. The full variable domain, rest sourced from reference TRBV9 and TRBJ2-1, is DSGVTQTPKHLITATGQRVTLRCSPRSGDLSVYWYQQSLDQGLQFLIQYYNGEERAKGNILERFSAQQFPDLHSELNLSSLELGDSALYFCASSGGGTSYNEQFFGPGTRLTVL.

A few counts support this clonotype. The V and J genes are TRBV19 and TRBJ2-7, with D tentatively TRBD2 (6 bases). V was trimmed by 3 bases and J by 1 base, leaving 10 bases between them. CDR1 and CDR2 (germline): LNHDA, SQIVND (reference sequence). The CDR3 is 14 residues long. CDR3 nucleotides: TGTGCCAGTAGTATGGTAGCGGTATCCTACGAGCAGTACTTC. Residues: CASSMVAVSYEQYF. Variable domain in full (rest from reference TRBV19 and TRBJ2-7): DGGITQSPKYLFRKEGQNVTLSCEQNLNHDAMYWYRQDPGQGLRLIYYSQIVNDFQKGDIAEGYSVSREKKESFPLTVTSAQKNPTAFYLCASSMVAVSYEQYFGPGTRLTVT.

In this sample, this clonotype turned up a few times. This rearrangement joins TRBV5-1 to TRBJ2-6, with 8 nucleotides matching TRBD1. This CDR3 spans 18 amino acids. Germline V gives CDR1 SGHRS, CDR2 YFSETQ. J was trimmed by 0 bases and V by 6 bases; bases with no gene match: 11. CDR3 loop: CASTRTGTGDSGANVLTF. The CDR3 nucleotides are TGCGCCAGCACCCGGACTGGGACAGGAGACTCTGGGGCCAACGTCCTGACTTTC.

This clonotype has a count of ten or more. The rearrangement joins TRBV29-1 to TRBJ1-2; no clear D gene. Germline CDR1 reads SQVTM; CDR2 reads ANQGSEA. V was trimmed by 3 bases and J by 1 base, leaving 9 bases between them. The CDR3 covers 13 residues. CDR3 DNA: TGCAGCGTTGAGGACGGTTTTAACTATGGCTACACCTTC. Translated, it gives CSVEDGFNYGYTF.

This clonotype has at least ten counts. The genes are TRBV5-6 and TRBJ2-7, with 9 bases fitting TRBD2. The junction had 6 bases not matched to a gene; V was cut back by 4 bases and J by 7 bases. This CDR3 region has 13 residues. Per the germline V gene, CDR1 is SGHDT and CDR2 is YYEEEE. The CDR3 sequence is CASSGPLAGEQYF. The CDR3 DNA reads as TGTGCCAGCAGCGGCCCTCTAGCGGGAGAGCAGTACTTC.

The rearrangement uses TRBV7-9 and TRBJ2-5, with D perhaps matching TRBD2 (5 bases). Per germline, CDR1 SEHNR and CDR2 FQNEAQ (reference sequence). Deletions cut 8 bases from V and 8 bases from J, with 21 bases between. This CDR3 is built from 14 residues. Here the CDR3 reads CASGLASAYETQYF. The CDR3 coding sequence is TGTGCCAGCGGTCTAGCCTCAGCTTATGAAACCCAGTACTTC.

In its sample, this clonotype was seen a few times. J is TRBJ2-3 and V is TRBV24-1; D possibly corresponds to TRBD1 (5 bases). CDR3 length: 16 amino acids. The ends were cut back, 4 bases at V and 4 bases at J, with 17 bases in the middle. Per germline, CDR1 KGHDR and CDR2 SFDVKD. CDR3 sequence (DNA): TGTGCCACCAGTGACTCGCCGGGTTCCAGGGCAGATACGCAGTATTTT. Translation: CATSDSPGSRADTQYF.

This clonotype was detected many times. The V call is TRBV10-3, the J call TRBJ2-7; TRBD2 is a possible D gene (6 bases). V lost 10 bases and J lost 4, with 14 bases in between. Germline CDR1 reads ENHRY; CDR2 reads SYGVKD. The CDR3 has 12 amino acids. CDR3 amino acids: CATGTGVYEQYF. CDR3 nucleotides: TGTGCCACCGGGACTGGGGTTTACGAGCAGTACTTC.

V is TRBV20-1 and J is TRBJ1-4; D ambiguous. CDR3 length: 13 amino acids. Germline CDR1 is DFQATT and CDR2 is SNEGSKA (reference sequence). The V end was cut by 6 bases, the J end by 5 bases, with 13 bases between. CDR3 residues: CSARESPNEKLFF. CDR3 coding DNA: TGCAGTGCCCGGGAGTCGCCGAATGAAAAACTGTTTTTT.

This clonotype was recorded many times. The chain links TRBV20-1 to TRBJ1-5; D remains unclear. There are 15 residues in the CDR3. Per the germline V gene, CDR1 is DFQATT and CDR2 is SNEGSKA (reference sequence). The V end was cut by 5 bases, the J end by 4 bases, with 18 bases between. The CDR3 loop reads CSAPGEGFGNQPQHF. The CDR3 nucleotides read TGCAGTGCTCCCGGGGAGGGATTTGGAAATCAGCCCCAGCATTTT.

This clonotype was observed a handful of times. The rearrangement links TRBV6-2 or TRBV6-3 to TRBJ2-7; possibly TRBD1 or TRBD2 for D (5 bases each). There are 15 residues in the CDR3. The germline V gene encodes CDR1 MNHEY and CDR2 SVGEGT. V was shortened by 4 bases and J by 5 bases, with 18 bases between the two germline ends. The CDR3 spells CASSWRQSLGDEQYF. The CDR3 DNA follows: TGTGCCAGCAGTTGGAGACAGAGCCTGGGAGACGAGCAGTACTTC.

This clonotype was picked up many times. V is TRBV5-1 and J is TRBJ1-5; D not certain. The CDR3 is 15 residues long. Looked up from germline, CDR1 is SGHRS and CDR2 is YFSETQ. Trimming removed 0 bases from V and 2 bases from J, with 9 bases in between. The CDR3 DNA is TGCGCCAGCAGCTTGGATGGAGACCGCAATCAGCCCCAGCATTTT. This translates into CASSLDGDRNQPQHF.

This clonotype was counted many times. The chain uses TRBV24-1 and TRBJ1-5; 7 nucleotides match TRBD1. Germline values: CDR1 KGHDR, CDR2 SFDVKD. The CDR3 consists of 15 residues. Unmatched junction bases numbered 6, after V lost 5 bases and J lost 3 bases. CDR3 residues: CATSGTGQFNQPQHF. The CDR3 bases are TGTGCCACCAGTGGAACGGGACAGTTCAATCAGCCCCAGCATTTT.

The J gene is TRBJ2-2, the V gene TRBV25-1; 7 bases are a match to TRBD1. V was clipped by 4 bases and J by 3 bases; unmatched bases: 5. The CDR3 totals 15 residues. CDR1 and CDR2 from the germline V gene are MGHDK and SYGVNS. Written as DNA, the CDR3 is TGTGCCAGCAGTGGCGACAGGGTTGACACCGGGGAGCTGTTTTTT. Protein: CASSGDRVDTGELFF.

The rearrangement links TRBV7-9 to TRBJ2-7, with D possibly being TRBD2 (7 bases). This CDR3 has 15 amino acids. Trimming removed 1 base from V and 8 bases from J, with 18 bases in between. Per the germline V gene, CDR1 is SEHNR and CDR2 is FQNEAQ (reference sequence). As DNA, the CDR3 is TGTGCCAGCAGCTTAGTGAAAGGGGGGGACCTCAAGCAGTACTTC. As protein: CASSLVKGGDLKQYF.

The rearrangement joins TRBV24-1 to TRBJ1-2; the D gene is possibly TRBD1 (6 bases). CDR1 is KGHDR and CDR2 is SFDVKD in the germline V gene. Trimming pared 5 bases from V and 3 bases from J, leaving 9 bases between. CDR3 length equals 13 residues. The CDR3 DNA reads as TGTGCCACCAGTGTCCCAGGGGACTATGGCTACACCTTC. It codes for CATSVPGDYGYTF.

The V gene is TRBV3-1, the J gene TRBJ2-7; D might be TRBD1 or TRBD2, each matching 8 bases. CDR3 length: 17 residues. Trimming pared 11 bases from V and 5 bases from J, leaving 31 bases between. CDR1 and CDR2 (germline): LGHDT, YNNKEL (reference sequence). CDR3 in DNA: TGTGCCTGCTCCCAAGGTGGACAGGGACTAGGGCGGGACGAGCAGTACTTC. Amino acids: CACSQGGQGLGRDEQYF.

The J gene is TRBJ2-7, the V gene TRBV5-1, with D possibly being TRBD2 (5 bases). V was cut by 3 bases and J by 2 bases, with 21 bases left in between. Germline-derived CDR1 and CDR2 are SGHRS and YFSETQ. This CDR3 has 17 residues. The CDR3 is CASSSRALGRSAYEQYF. CDR3 sequence (DNA): TGCGCCAGCAGCTCGCGGGCCTTAGGAAGATCGGCCTACGAGCAGTACTTC.